The text below deals with one T cell receptor (beta chain). The sample contains more than one DNA sequence encoding this CDR3. The sample is drawn from a study of cytomegalovirus exposure and HLA in healthy donors. As for the study in general: HLA-typed donors contributed about 85 million unique TCRs, which were held in an early data release.

V lost 1 base to trimming and J lost 8 bases, with 8 bases between them. The CDR3 contains 12 residues. CDR1 and CDR2 from the germline V gene are MGHDK and SYGVNS. Primers: 60 Vbeta forward and 13 Jbeta reverse. Generated by immunoSEQ multiplex PCR, the TCRdb table keeps only in-frame clones and is missing some. The table has tens of thousands of clones, around three quarters seen once. Input material: PBMCs. The rearrangement joins TRBV25-1 to TRBJ1-1; TRBD1 might be the D (6 bases). The clonotype comes from a man aged 30-40 years in good health and CMV-seronegative. This chain's CDR3 is CASSEWTEEAFF. For the CDR3, the DNA is TGTGCCAGCAGTGAATGGACAGAAGAAGCTTTCTTT.